This T cell receptor beta chain was recorded in a study of blood T cell repertoires in COVID-19. Study-level information: Acute-phase and convalescent COVID-19 samples originated in the United States, Italy and Spain.

The V end lost 5 bases, the J end lost 0 bases, and 16 bases lay between the germline ends. The CDR3 extends over 16 amino acids. Germline V gives CDR1 LNHDA, CDR2 SQIVND (reference sequence). Assay: immunoSEQ multiplex PCR; the TCRdb copy retains only in-frame clones and omits some. The top ten clones hold roughly 3.3% of a sample with 100,000 to 120,000 clones, more than 75% of them seen once. Sequencing input: peripheral blood. This rearrangement joins TRBV19 to TRBJ2-5, with D possibly TRBD2 on 5 matching bases. The TCR comes from a woman between 50 and 59 years old with acute or convalescent COVID-19. The CDR3, as DNA: TGTGCCAGTAGTCCGTGGGGAGCGGAGGACCAAGAGACCCAGTACTTC. Protein sequence: CASSPWGAEDQETQYF. Together with reference TRBV19 and TRBJ2-5, the CDR3 gives the full variable domain: DGGITQSPKYLFRKEGQNVTLSCEQNLNHDAMYWYRQDPGQGLRLIYYSQIVNDFQKGDIAEGYSVSREKKESFPLTVTSAQKNPTAFYLCASSPWGAEDQETQYFGPGTRLLVL.